A selection of T cell receptor beta chains follows, all from one sample in a study of regulatory T cells in long-lasting Graves disease. From the multiplex PCR reads, TCRdb called clonotypes with MiXCR, one entry per CDR3 protein. The profile shows fewer than 400,000 distinct CDR3 sequences, under 25% of them singletons. The sequencing here drew on peripheral blood mononuclear cells (PBMCs), taken when the disease was refractory, from a patient treated with antithyroid drugs. Receptor source: a female donor with Graves disease. Both conserved end residues are part of each CDR3. A D gene is named only where the DNA matches it firmly. Clone size is not always given. Where it is, it says once, few, many or a class for expanded clones.

clone_size: -; d_call: TRBD1; j_call: TRBJ2-1; v_call: TRBV5-4; cdr3_length: 15; cdr3_aa: CASSLTGTEDNEQFF; cdr3_nt: TGTGCCAGCAGCTTGACCGGGACAGAAGACAATGAGCAGTTCTTC
clone_size: many; d_call: -; j_call: TRBJ1-2; v_call: TRBV7-2; cdr3_length: 13; cdr3_aa: CASSLAPVYGYTF; cdr3_nt: TGTGCCAGCAGCTTAGCCCCAGTCTATGGCTACACCTTC
clone_size: few; d_call: -; j_call: TRBJ1-6; v_call: TRBV30; cdr3_length: 13; cdr3_aa: CAWRTGLNSPLHF; cdr3_nt: TGTGCCTGGAGGACCGGGCTTAATTCACCCCTCCACTTT
clone_size: -; d_call: TRBD1; j_call: TRBJ2-7; v_call: TRBV5-6; cdr3_length: 14; cdr3_aa: CASSSPGQGAVQYF; cdr3_nt: TGTGCCAGCAGCTCCCCGGGACAGGGGGCAGTTCAGTACTTC
clone_size: -; d_call: -; j_call: TRBJ2-2; v_call: TRBV7-9; cdr3_length: 13; cdr3_aa: CASSSTQTGELFF; cdr3_nt: TGTGCCAGCAGCTCTACTCAGACCGGGGAGCTGTTTTTT
clone_size: once; d_call: -; j_call: TRBJ2-2; v_call: TRBV3-1; cdr3_length: 15; cdr3_aa: CASSQGTLDTGELFF; cdr3_nt: TGTGCCAGCAGCCAGGGGACCTTGGACACCGGGGAGCTGTTTTTT
clone_size: -; d_call: -; j_call: TRBJ1-4; v_call: TRBV19; cdr3_length: 14; cdr3_aa: CASSSDRTNEKLFF; cdr3_nt: TGTGCCAGTAGCTCAGACAGGACTAATGAAAAACTGTTTTTT
clone_size: many; d_call: TRBD1; j_call: TRBJ1-1; v_call: TRBV11-2; cdr3_length: 15; cdr3_aa: CASSPGTGWGTEAFF; cdr3_nt: TGTGCCAGCAGTCCCGGGACAGGGTGGGGAACTGAAGCTTTCTTT
clone_size: few; d_call: -; j_call: TRBJ1-1; v_call: TRBV19; cdr3_length: 16; cdr3_aa: CASSMNPRILSFEAFF; cdr3_nt: TGTGCCAGTAGTATGAATCCTCGCATCCTATCCTTTGAAGCTTTCTTT
clone_size: many; d_call: TRBD1; j_call: TRBJ1-2; v_call: TRBV19; cdr3_length: 16; cdr3_aa: CASSSFGQDYNYGYTF; cdr3_nt: TGTGCCAGTAGTAGTTTCGGACAGGACTATAACTATGGCTACACCTTC
clone_size: few; d_call: TRBD2; j_call: TRBJ2-1; v_call: TRBV27; cdr3_length: 15; cdr3_aa: CASSPFSGVNNEQFF; cdr3_nt: TGTGCCAGCAGCCCGTTTAGCGGGGTCAACAATGAGCAGTTCTTC
clone_size: many; d_call: TRBD1; j_call: TRBJ1-1; v_call: TRBV28; cdr3_length: 15; cdr3_aa: CASSTQTGGGTEAFF; cdr3_nt: TGTGCCAGCAGTACCCAAACAGGGGGTGGCACTGAAGCTTTCTTT
clone_size: few; d_call: TRBD1; j_call: TRBJ1-4; v_call: TRBV19; cdr3_length: 14; cdr3_aa: CASRRQGEREKLFF; cdr3_nt: TGTGCCAGTAGAAGACAGGGAGAGCGAGAAAAACTGTTTTTT
clone_size: many; d_call: TRBD1; j_call: TRBJ1-4; v_call: TRBV6-1; cdr3_length: 15; cdr3_aa: CASSKNRGRSEKLFF; cdr3_nt: TGTGCCAGCTCAAAGAACAGGGGGCGAAGTGAAAAACTGTTTTTT
clone_size: -; d_call: TRBD2; j_call: TRBJ2-5; v_call: TRBV7-9; cdr3_length: 17; cdr3_aa: CATSRQGLLAGKETQYF; cdr3_nt: TGTGCCACTTCCAGACAGGGTTTACTAGCGGGAAAAGAGACCCAGTACTTC
clone_size: -; d_call: TRBD1; j_call: TRBJ1-2; v_call: TRBV27; cdr3_length: 13; cdr3_aa: CASSPRQGFGYTF; cdr3_nt: TGTGCCAGCAGTCCCCGACAGGGGTTTGGCTACACCTTC
clone_size: once; d_call: -; j_call: TRBJ1-3; v_call: TRBV5-1; cdr3_length: 16; cdr3_aa: CASSLEGHRSGNTIYF; cdr3_nt: TGCGCCAGCAGCTTGGAGGGACACCGCTCTGGAAACACCATATATTTT
clone_size: many; d_call: TRBD1; j_call: TRBJ1-6; v_call: TRBV27; cdr3_length: 15; cdr3_aa: CASSLAGTGNSPLHF; cdr3_nt: TGTGCCAGCAGTTTAGCCGGGACAGGCAATTCACCCCTCCACTTT
clone_size: few; d_call: TRBD1; j_call: TRBJ2-5; v_call: TRBV29-1; cdr3_length: 14; cdr3_aa: CSVEHDRVGETQYF; cdr3_nt: TGCAGCGTTGAACACGACAGGGTTGGAGAGACCCAGTACTTC
clone_size: many; d_call: -; j_call: TRBJ2-2; v_call: TRBV6-5; cdr3_length: 17; cdr3_aa: CASSYSPRVRNTGELFF; cdr3_nt: TGTGCCAGCAGTTACTCCCCCAGGGTACGAAACACCGGGGAGCTGTTTTTT
clone_size: few; d_call: -; j_call: TRBJ2-1; v_call: TRBV2; cdr3_length: 14; cdr3_aa: CASSPRREQSEQFF; cdr3_nt: TGTGCCAGCAGTCCTAGAAGGGAGCAGAGTGAGCAGTTCTTC
clone_size: -; d_call: -; j_call: TRBJ2-4; v_call: TRBV20-1; cdr3_length: 15; cdr3_aa: CSARAGPVAKNIQYF; cdr3_nt: TGCAGTGCCAGGGCGGGACCCGTAGCCAAAAACATTCAGTACTTC
clone_size: -; d_call: TRBD2; j_call: TRBJ2-1; v_call: TRBV7-2; cdr3_length: 15; cdr3_aa: CASSLDGGLASEQFF; cdr3_nt: TGTGCCAGCAGCTTGGACGGGGGGTTGGCGAGTGAGCAGTTCTTC
clone_size: few; d_call: -; j_call: TRBJ1-1; v_call: TRBV29-1; cdr3_length: 14; cdr3_aa: CSVEMWAMNTEAFF; cdr3_nt: TGCAGCGTTGAAATGTGGGCTATGAACACTGAAGCTTTCTTT
clone_size: many; d_call: -; j_call: TRBJ2-2; v_call: TRBV27; cdr3_length: 15; cdr3_aa: CASSLSGGNTGELFF; cdr3_nt: TGTGCCAGCAGTTTATCTGGGGGAAACACCGGGGAGCTGTTTTTT
clone_size: few; d_call: TRBD1; j_call: TRBJ2-4; v_call: TRBV20-1; cdr3_length: 16; cdr3_aa: CSASSADRGTKNIQYF; cdr3_nt: TGCAGTGCTAGTTCTGCGGACAGGGGCACCAAAAACATTCAGTACTTC